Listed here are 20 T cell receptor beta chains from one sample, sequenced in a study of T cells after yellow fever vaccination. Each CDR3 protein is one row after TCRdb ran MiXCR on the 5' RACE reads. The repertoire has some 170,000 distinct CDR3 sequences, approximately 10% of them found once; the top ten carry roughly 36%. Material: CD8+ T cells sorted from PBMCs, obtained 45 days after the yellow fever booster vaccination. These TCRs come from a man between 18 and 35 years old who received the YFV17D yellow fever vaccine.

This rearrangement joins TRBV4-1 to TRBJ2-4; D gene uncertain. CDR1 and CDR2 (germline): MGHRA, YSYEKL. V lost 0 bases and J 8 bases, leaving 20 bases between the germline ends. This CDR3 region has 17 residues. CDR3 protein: CASSQDSPGTAEDIQYF. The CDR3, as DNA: TGCGCCAGCAGCCAAGATTCTCCAGGAACTGCCGAGGACATTCAGTACTTC.

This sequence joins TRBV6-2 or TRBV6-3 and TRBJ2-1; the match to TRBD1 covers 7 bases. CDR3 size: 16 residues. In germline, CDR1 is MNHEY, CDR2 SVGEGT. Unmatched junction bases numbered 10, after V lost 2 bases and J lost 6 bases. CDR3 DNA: TGTGCCAGCAGTTACCTCGGGACAGAGGGGATCAATGAGCAGTTCTTC. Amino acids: CASSYLGTEGINEQFF.

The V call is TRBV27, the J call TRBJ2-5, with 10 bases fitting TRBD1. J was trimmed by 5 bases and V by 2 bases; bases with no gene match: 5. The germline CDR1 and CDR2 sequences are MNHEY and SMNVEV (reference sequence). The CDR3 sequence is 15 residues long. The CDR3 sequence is CASSLGTGAVETQYF. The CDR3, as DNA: TGTGCCAGCAGTTTAGGGACAGGGGCCGTTGAGACCCAGTACTTC.

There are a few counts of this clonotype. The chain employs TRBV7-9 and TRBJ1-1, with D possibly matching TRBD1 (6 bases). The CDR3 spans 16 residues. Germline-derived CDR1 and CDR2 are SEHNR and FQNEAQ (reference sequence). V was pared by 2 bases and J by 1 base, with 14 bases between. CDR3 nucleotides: TGTGCCAGCAGCTTAAGTGGGAGACAGGCGAACACTGAAGCTTTCTTT. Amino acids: CASSLSGRQANTEAFF.

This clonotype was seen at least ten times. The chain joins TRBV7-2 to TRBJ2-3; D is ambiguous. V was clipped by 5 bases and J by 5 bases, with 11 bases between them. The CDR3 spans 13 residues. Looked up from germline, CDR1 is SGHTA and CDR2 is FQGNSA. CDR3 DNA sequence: TGTGCCAGCAGCGTGGTTTCGGGAGATACGCAGTATTTT. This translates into CASSVVSGDTQYF.

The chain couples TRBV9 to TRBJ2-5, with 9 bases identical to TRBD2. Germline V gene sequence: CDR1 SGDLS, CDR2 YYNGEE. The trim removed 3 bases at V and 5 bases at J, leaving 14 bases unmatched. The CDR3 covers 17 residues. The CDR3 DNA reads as TGTGCCAGCAGCGCCCCTGGGGGGCGGGGGGGCCAGGAGACCCAGTACTTC. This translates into CASSAPGGRGGQETQYF.

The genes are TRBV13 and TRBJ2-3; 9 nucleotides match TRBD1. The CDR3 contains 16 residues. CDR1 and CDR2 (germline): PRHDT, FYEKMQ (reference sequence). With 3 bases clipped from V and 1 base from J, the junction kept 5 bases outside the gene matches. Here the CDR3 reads CASSFSDRGGTDTQYF. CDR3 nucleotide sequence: TGTGCCAGCAGCTTCTCGGACAGGGGCGGCACAGATACGCAGTATTTT.

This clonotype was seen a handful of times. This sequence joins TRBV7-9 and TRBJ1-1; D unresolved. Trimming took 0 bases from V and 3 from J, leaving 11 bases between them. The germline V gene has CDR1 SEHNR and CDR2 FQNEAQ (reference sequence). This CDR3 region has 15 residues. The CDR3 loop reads CASSLAYGRDTEAFF. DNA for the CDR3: TGTGCCAGCAGCTTAGCCTACGGGAGGGACACTGAAGCTTTCTTT.

The CDR3 reads CASSYPPRGYEQYF. CDR3 nucleotides: TGTGCCAGCAGTTACCCGCCAAGGGGCTACGAGCAGTACTTC. The V gene is TRBV6-2 or TRBV6-3, the J gene TRBJ2-7; TRBD1 might be the D (5 bases). This CDR3 spans 14 amino acids. The V and J ends lost 2 bases and 3 bases respectively, with 11 bases between them. In germline, CDR1 is MNHEY, CDR2 SVGEGT.

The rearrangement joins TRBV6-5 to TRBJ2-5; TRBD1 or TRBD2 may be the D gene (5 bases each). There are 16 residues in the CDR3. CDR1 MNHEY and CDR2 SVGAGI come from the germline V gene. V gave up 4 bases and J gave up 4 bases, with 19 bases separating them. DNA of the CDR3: TGTGCCAGCAGTTCCACCTATCCAAACGGGGCAGAGACCCAGTACTTC. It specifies CASSSTYPNGAETQYF.

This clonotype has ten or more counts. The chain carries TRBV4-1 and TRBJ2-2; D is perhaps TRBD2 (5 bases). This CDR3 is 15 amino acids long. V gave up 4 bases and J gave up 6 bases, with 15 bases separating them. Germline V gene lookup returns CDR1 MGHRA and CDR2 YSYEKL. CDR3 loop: CASSPTTSFAGELFF. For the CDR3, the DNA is TGCGCCAGCAGCCCTACAACTAGTTTCGCCGGGGAGCTGTTTTTT.

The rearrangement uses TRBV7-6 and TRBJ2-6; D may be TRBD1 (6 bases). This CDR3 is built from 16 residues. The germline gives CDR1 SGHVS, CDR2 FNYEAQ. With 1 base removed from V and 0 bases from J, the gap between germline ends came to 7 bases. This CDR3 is CASSLEGDSGANVLTF. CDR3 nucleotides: TGTGCCAGCAGCTTAGAGGGGGACTCTGGGGCCAACGTCCTGACTTTC.

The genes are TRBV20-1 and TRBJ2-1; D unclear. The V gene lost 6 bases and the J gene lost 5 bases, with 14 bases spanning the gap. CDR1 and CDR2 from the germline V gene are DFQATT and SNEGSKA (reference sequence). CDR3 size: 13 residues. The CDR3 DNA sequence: TGCAGTGCCCGCTCCCAGAGAAACAATGAGCAGTTCTTC. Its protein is CSARSQRNNEQFF.

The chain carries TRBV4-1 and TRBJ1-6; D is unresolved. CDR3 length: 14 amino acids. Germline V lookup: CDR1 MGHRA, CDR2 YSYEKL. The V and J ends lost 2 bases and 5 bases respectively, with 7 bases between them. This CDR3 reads CASSQLGNNSPLHF. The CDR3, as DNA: TGCGCCAGCAGCCAATTAGGGAATAATTCACCCCTCCACTTT.

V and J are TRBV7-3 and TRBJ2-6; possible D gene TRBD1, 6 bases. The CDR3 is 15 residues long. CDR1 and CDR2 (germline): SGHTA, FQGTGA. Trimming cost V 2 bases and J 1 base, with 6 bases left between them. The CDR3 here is CASSLGQSGANVLTF. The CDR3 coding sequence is TGTGCCAGCAGCTTAGGACAGTCTGGGGCCAACGTCCTGACTTTC.

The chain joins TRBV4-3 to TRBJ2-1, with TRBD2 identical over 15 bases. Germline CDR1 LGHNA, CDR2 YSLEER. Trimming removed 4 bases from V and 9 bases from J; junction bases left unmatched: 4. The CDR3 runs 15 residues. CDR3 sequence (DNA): TGCGCCAGCAGCCCGGGACTAGCGGGGGGTGGTGAGCAGTTCTTC. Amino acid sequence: CASSPGLAGGGEQFF.

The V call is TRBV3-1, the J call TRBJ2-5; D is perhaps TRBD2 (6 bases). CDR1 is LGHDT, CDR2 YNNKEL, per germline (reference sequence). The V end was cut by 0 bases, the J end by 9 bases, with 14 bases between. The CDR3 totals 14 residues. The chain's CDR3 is CASSQDLAVPSQYF. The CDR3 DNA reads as TGTGCCAGCAGCCAAGATTTAGCGGTTCCGTCCCAGTACTTC.

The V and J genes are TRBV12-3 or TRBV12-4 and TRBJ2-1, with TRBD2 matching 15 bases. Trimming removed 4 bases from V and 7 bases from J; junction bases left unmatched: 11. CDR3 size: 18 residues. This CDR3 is CASSSIGLAGGQENEQFF. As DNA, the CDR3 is TGTGCCAGCAGTTCCATCGGACTAGCGGGGGGGCAGGAGAATGAGCAGTTCTTC.

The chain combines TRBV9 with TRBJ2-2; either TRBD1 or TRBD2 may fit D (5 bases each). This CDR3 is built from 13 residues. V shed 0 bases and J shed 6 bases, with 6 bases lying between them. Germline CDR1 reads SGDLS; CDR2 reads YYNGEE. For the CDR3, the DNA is TGTGCCAGCAGCGTAGGGGACCCCGGGGAGCTGTTTTTT. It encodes CASSVGDPGELFF.

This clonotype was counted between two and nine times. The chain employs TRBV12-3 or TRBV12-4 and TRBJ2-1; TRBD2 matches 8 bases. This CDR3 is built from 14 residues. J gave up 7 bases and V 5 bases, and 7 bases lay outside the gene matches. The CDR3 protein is CASSPTTGGNEQFF. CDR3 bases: TGTGCCAGCAGTCCGACGACGGGGGGGAATGAGCAGTTCTTC.